Listed below are T cell receptor beta chains from one sample, sequenced in a study of technical replicates of blood from a handful of donors. Clones were read by immunoSEQ multiplex PCR, and TCRdb kept only the in-frame ones, dropping some. The sample holds 53,000 or so clones, around 83% seen once. Source material: PBMCs. These TCRs come from a human donor in good health. Some clones in this sample may be carry-over from other donors' samples. The CDR3 runs from the conserved cysteine through the conserved F or W. Fields, in order: D gene, J gene, V gene, clone size, CDR3 DNA, CDR3 protein. The D gene is left open where the match is weak. Only some rows state a clone size, as once, few, many or a class for expanded clones.

TRBD2 TRBJ2-2 TRBV5-1 - TGCGCCAGCAGCTCTGGGACTAGCGGAAACACCGGGGAGCTGTTTTTT CASSSGTSGNTGELFF
TRBD1 TRBJ2-1 TRBV29-1 - TGCAGCGGGGGTCGGGGACAGAGGCCAACTGAGCAGTTCTTC CSGGRGQRPTEQFF
- TRBJ1-1 TRBV15 - TGTGCCACCAGCAGAACCCGAGGGTTATACTTTCCTGAAGCTTTCTTT CATSRTRGLYFPEAFF
- TRBJ2-7 TRBV11-2 - TGTGCCAGCAGCTCGGAGCTACGCTACGAGCAGTACTTC CASSSELRYEQYF
- TRBJ1-6 TRBV4-1 - TGCGCCAGCAGCCAAGATAGAGGCGGGATGGGATCACCCCTCCACTTT CASSQDRGGMGSPLHF
- TRBJ2-7 TRBV21-1 - TGTGCCAGCAGCAAAAGGACTAGCGGGAGGGCCGTTTTCTCCGAGCAGTACTTC CASSKRTSGRAVFSEQYF
- TRBJ1-6 TRBV30 - TGTGCCTGGGGACAATCCTATAATTCACCCCTCCACTTT CAWGQSYNSPLHF
- TRBJ1-1 TRBV19 - TGTGCCAGTATGGCCAGGGCCGAGAACACTGAAGCTTTCTTT CASMARAENTEAFF
- TRBJ2-3 TRBV7-3 once TGTGCCAGCAGCTCAGGGGCCGGCACAGATACGCAGTATTTT CASSSGAGTDTQYF
TRBD1 TRBJ2-7 TRBV6-5 - TGTGCCAGCAGTTATGGACAGGGGTCCTACGAGCAGTACTTC CASSYGQGSYEQYF
- TRBJ2-7 TRBV5-6 - TGTGCCTCCCAGCTTGTATTTAGCAATGTCCTCGAGCAGTACTTC CASQLVFSNVLEQYF
- TRBJ2-3 TRBV19 - TGTGCCAGTAACGAGCGATCTAGCACAGATACGCAGTATTTT CASNERSSTDTQYF
TRBD1 TRBJ2-7 TRBV6-5 - TGTGCCAGCAGCCGGGACAGAAGCAACTACGAGCAGTACTTC CASSRDRSNYEQYF
TRBD1 TRBJ2-2 TRBV2 - TGTGCCAGCAGAAAAGGGACAGGCCTAACCGGGGAGCTGTTTTTT CASRKGTGLTGELFF
TRBD1 TRBJ1-1 TRBV2 - TGTGCCAGCAGTGTCGACAGGGTTATTGAAGCTTTCTTT CASSVDRVIEAFF
TRBD2 TRBJ2-2 TRBV5-1 - TGCGCCAGCAGCTGGACTAGAGGGACCGGGGAGCTGTTTTTT CASSWTRGTGELFF
- TRBJ2-3 TRBV28 - TGTGCCAGCAATACAGTAACTTCCACAGATACGCAGTATTTT CASNTVTSTDTQYF
- TRBJ1-5 TRBV5-6 - TGTGCCAGCAGCTTGTCTGAGAGCAATCAGCCCCAGCATTTT CASSLSESNQPQHF
- TRBJ2-5 TRBV5-1 - TGCGCCAGCAGCTTTTCCGGGAACCAAGAGACCCAGTACTTC CASSFSGNQETQYF
TRBD2 TRBJ2-7 TRBV11-2 few TGTGCCAGCAGCGCCCGCGGGGGGCCGTCCTACGAGCAGTACTTC CASSARGGPSYEQYF
- TRBJ2-7 TRBV7-2 - TGTGCCAGCAGCTTCCCGCAGGGAACCTCCTACGAGCAGTACTTC CASSFPQGTSYEQYF
- TRBJ1-2 TRBV18 - TGTGCCAGCTCACCACAGGGAGGCTATGGCTACACCTTC CASSPQGGYGYTF
- TRBJ1-1 TRBV7-2 - TGTGCCAGCAGCGCAAGGGCCAGGGGCACTGAAGCTTTCTTT CASSARARGTEAFF
TRBD1 TRBJ2-3 TRBV18 - TGTGCCAGCTCACCAGGACAGGGAACAGATACGCAGTATTTT CASSPGQGTDTQYF
TRBD2 TRBJ2-2 TRBV14 - TGTGCCAGCAGCCCCGGGACTAGCGGGATCGGCGGGGAGCTGTTTTTT CASSPGTSGIGGELFF
- TRBJ2-7 TRBV7-2 - TGTGCCAGCAGCTGGACCAGGGGTTCCCGAGGCGAGCAGTACTTC CASSWTRGSRGEQYF
- TRBJ2-7 TRBV4-3 once TGCGCCAGCAGCCAAGATATAGAGCGGACCTACGAGCAGTACTTC CASSQDIERTYEQYF
TRBD1 TRBJ1-1 TRBV4-3 few TGCGCCAGCAGCCACAGACAGGGCTGGAACACTGAAGCTTTCTTT CASSHRQGWNTEAFF
TRBD2 TRBJ2-1 TRBV5-1 - TGCGCCAGCAGCGTGAGCGGGACCTACAATGAGCAGTTCTTC CASSVSGTYNEQFF
- TRBJ1-4 TRBV29-1 - TGCAGCGCCGCAGATAATGAAAAACTGTTTTTT CSAADNEKLFF
TRBD2 TRBJ2-7 TRBV30 - TGTGCCTGGAGTGTCGCTAGCGGCTACGAGCAGTACTTC CAWSVASGYEQYF
- TRBJ2-3 TRBV6-4 - TGTGCCAGCAGTGAGAGAAGTACTAGCCTTTCCTCCACAGATACGCAGTATTTT CASSERSTSLSSTDTQYF
- TRBJ2-3 TRBV2 - TGTGCCAGCAGCCCCCCGGGTATAGGGCGGGAACCGCAGTATTTT CASSPPGIGREPQYF
- TRBJ1-5 TRBV4-3 - TGCGCCAGCAGCCAATCACAGACTCAGCCCCAGCATTTT CASSQSQTQPQHF
- TRBJ2-2 TRBV7-8 - TGTGCCAGCAGCTTAGGAGCGGGCGCCAGGACCGGGGAGCTGTTTTTT CASSLGAGARTGELFF
- TRBJ1-3 TRBV15 - TGTGCCACCAGCACCCGTCGGGGGTACTCTGGAAACACCATATATTTT CATSTRRGYSGNTIYF
TRBD2 TRBJ2-1 TRBV6-1 - TGTGCCAGCAGTGAAGTTGGACTAGGGGTAAATGAGCAGTTCTTC CASSEVGLGVNEQFF
- TRBJ1-1 TRBV5-6 once TGTGCCAGCGGGGAGACAGGCGGCCGGATTGAAGCTTTCTTT CASGETGGRIEAFF
TRBD2 TRBJ2-5 TRBV18 - TGTGCCAGCTCACCAGCGGGAGCGCACCAAGAGACCCAGTACTTC CASSPAGAHQETQYF
- TRBJ1-5 TRBV7-2 - TGTGCCAGCAGCTCCCGGGGGGGCCCCGGACAGAGCAATCAGCCCCAGCATTTT CASSSRGGPGQSNQPQHF
TRBD1 TRBJ1-6 TRBV18 large TGTGCCAGCTCACCCGACAGGGAGAGGAATTCACCCCTCCACTTT CASSPDRERNSPLHF
- TRBJ2-7 TRBV7-2 - TGTGCCAGCAGCTACGGGGTTAGCTCCTACGAGCAGTACTTC CASSYGVSSYEQYF
- TRBJ2-7 TRBV19 - TGTGCCAGTAGTATTAACGGTCAGGGCGCTGCCCCAAACTACGAGCAGTACTTC CASSINGQGAAPNYEQYF
- TRBJ1-4 TRBV6-5 once TGTGCCAGCAGCATTACCACGGGATATGGGGAAAAACTGTTTTTT CASSITTGYGEKLFF
- TRBJ1-1 TRBV5-8 - TGTGCCAGCAGCCCGGACAGCTCACGTTTGTCCACTGAAGCTTTCTTT CASSPDSSRLSTEAFF
- TRBJ1-1 TRBV29-1 - TGCAGCGTTGCTTATAGGAGTCATGAAGCTTTCTTT CSVAYRSHEAFF
TRBD1 TRBJ2-7 TRBV28 - TGTGCCAGCAGTTCGGGACAGGCGAGCTCCTACGAGCAGTACTTC CASSSGQASSYEQYF
- TRBJ2-5 TRBV5-6 few TGTGCCAGCAGCTTGGTTACAGCTACGGAGACCCAGTACTTC CASSLVTATETQYF
TRBD1 TRBJ2-7 TRBV5-1 - TGCGCCAGCAGCTTGGGTGGACAGGGTAACTACGAGCAGTACTTC CASSLGGQGNYEQYF
TRBD2 TRBJ2-1 TRBV10-3 - TGTGCCATCAGTGGGACTAGCGGGAGCTCCTACAATGAGCAGTTCTTC CAISGTSGSSYNEQFF
- TRBJ2-1 TRBV30 - TGTGCCTGGAGTGTTGATACGGGTGAGCAGTTCTTC CAWSVDTGEQFF
- TRBJ2-6 TRBV6-1 once TGTGCCAGCAGTGAAGTCGGAGGGTCTGGGGCCAACGTCCTGACTTTC CASSEVGGSGANVLTF
- TRBJ2-2 TRBV5-6 - TGTGCCAGCAGCAACCTTTGGGGGAGGAGGTCAACCGGGGAGCTGTTTTTT CASSNLWGRRSTGELFF
TRBD2 TRBJ2-7 TRBV27 once TGTGCCAGCAGTCCAAGGGGACTAGCGGGAGAGCAGTACTTC CASSPRGLAGEQYF
- TRBJ2-2 TRBV4-1 - TGCGCCAGCAGCCAAGATCGCTTGGGTAGCTACCCCGGGGAGCTGTTTTTT CASSQDRLGSYPGELFF